The 7 T cell receptor beta chains reported below all come from one sample, sequenced in a study of T cells in localized non-small cell lung cancer. Libraries were prepared by immunoSEQ multiplex PCR; TCRdb keeps only in-frame clonotypes and omits some of them. The top ten clones hold about 13% of a sample with some 66,000 clones, approximately 84% of them seen once. Here the sequenced sample was peripheral blood, taken before any cancer treatment. The receptors shown here come from a female donor of 60 years or more with stage I lung adenocarcinoma.

This clone appeared a single time. The J gene is TRBJ1-5, the V gene TRBV15; D uncertain. CDR1 LNHNV and CDR2 YYDKDF come from the germline V gene (reference sequence). The CDR3 length is 13 residues. V lost 7 bases, J lost 3 bases, and 10 bases lay in between. The CDR3 spells CATNVRINQPQHF. CDR3 nucleotide sequence: TGTGCCACCAATGTGAGGATCAATCAGCCCCAGCATTTT.

The rearrangement links TRBV5-4 to TRBJ2-7; 13 nucleotides line up with TRBD2. The CDR3 has 17 residues. V dropped 1 base and J dropped 2; count of bases not matched to a gene: 6. Germline V gene data show CDR1 as SGHNT and CDR2 as YYREEE (reference sequence). DNA of the CDR3: TGTGCCAGCAGCTTGAGGACTAGCGGGAGATCTCCCTACGAGCAGTACTTC. Residues: CASSLRTSGRSPYEQYF.

A single count supports this clone. V is TRBV27 and J is TRBJ2-7; D could derive from TRBD1 or TRBD2 (5 bases each). The germline V gene has CDR1 MNHEY and CDR2 SMNVEV (reference sequence). Deletions cut 6 bases from V and 10 bases from J, with 16 bases between. The CDR3 contains 12 residues. The CDR3 is CASRTGTKRQYF. The CDR3 DNA follows: TGTGCCAGCAGAACTGGGACCAAGCGTCAGTACTTC.

The chain has TRBV9 and TRBJ1-2; 8 positions agree with TRBD1. Germline-derived CDR1 and CDR2 are SGDLS and YYNGEE. The CDR3 runs to 14 residues. Trimming cost V 2 bases and J 4 bases; bases outside gene matches: 4. The CDR3 loop is CASSVTDRVYGYTF. DNA for the CDR3: TGTGCCAGCAGCGTTACGGACAGGGTCTATGGCTACACCTTC.

V is TRBV10-3 and J is TRBJ1-2; D remains ambiguous. CDR3 length: 13 residues. V was trimmed by 3 bases and J by 7 bases, leaving 12 bases between them. CDR1 is ENHRY, CDR2 SYGVKD, per germline. This CDR3 is CAISDPPPAGYTF. As DNA, the CDR3 is TGTGCCATCAGTGACCCCCCCCCGGCTGGCTACACCTTC.

The chain recombines TRBV29-1 with TRBJ2-7; no definite D call. The CDR3 covers 13 residues. The V end was cut by 1 base, the J end by 2 bases, with 9 bases between. Per the germline V gene, CDR1 is SQVTM and CDR2 is ANQGSEA. CDR3 sequence reads: CSVEGQSAYEQYF. The CDR3 nucleotides read TGCAGCGTTGAAGGGCAGTCGGCCTACGAGCAGTACTTC.

The chain joins TRBV6-5 to TRBJ2-5, with 9 bases matching TRBD2. This CDR3 is 15 amino acids long. V shed 6 bases, J shed 2 bases, and the junction held 7 bases outside the gene matches. Germline V gene lookup returns CDR1 MNHEY and CDR2 SVGAGI. This CDR3 is CASRGTSPSQETQYF. Here the CDR3 DNA reads TGTGCCAGCAGGGGGACTAGCCCATCTCAAGAGACCCAGTACTTC.